What follows are 19 T cell receptor beta chains derived from one specimen sequenced in a study of identical twins. TCRdb re-derived calls from the 5' RACE reads in MiXCR, one entry per CDR3 protein. The sample includes about 430,000 distinct CDR3 sequences, under 20% seen only once; the top ten take approximately 12%. The sample was naive T cells sorted from blood. The receptor set was obtained from a man aged 45-65 years in good health.

This clonotype has a handful of counts. The chain carries TRBV5-1 and TRBJ1-1; no clear D gene. Trimming left V 3 bases short and J 4 bases short, with 10 bases between. The CDR3 sequence is 13 residues long. Germline assignment: CDR1 SGHRS and CDR2 YFSETQ. The CDR3 loop is CASSSDGVTEAFF. The DNA of the CDR3 is TGCGCCAGCAGCTCGGATGGGGTCACTGAAGCTTTCTTT.

At least ten counts were recorded for this clonotype. The chain employs TRBV20-1 and TRBJ2-7; D gene unclear. Germline loops: CDR1 DFQATT, CDR2 SNEGSKA (reference sequence). This CDR3 is built from 12 residues. The V gene lost 3 bases and the J gene lost 0 bases, with 6 bases spanning the gap. CDR3 nucleotides: TGCAGTGCTAGTAGGAGCTCCTACGAGCAGTACTTC. Protein sequence: CSASRSSYEQYF.

This clonotype appeared once. V is TRBV6-5 and J is TRBJ1-4, with D perhaps matching TRBD1 (5 bases). The germline CDR1 and CDR2 sequences are MNHEY and SVGAGI. The CDR3 extends over 14 amino acids. Trimming removed 2 bases at V and 3 bases at J, with 7 bases between. CDR3 region: CASSYGGPNEKLFF. In DNA, the CDR3 is TGTGCCAGCAGTTACGGGGGTCCTAATGAAAAACTGTTTTTT.

V gene TRBV12-3 or TRBV12-4 combines with J gene TRBJ1-5; D is unclear. The V gene lost 2 bases and the J gene lost 0 bases, with 8 bases spanning the gap. The length of the CDR3 is 15 residues. The CDR3 spells CASSLSWLSNQPQHF. In DNA form, the CDR3 reads TGTGCCAGCAGTTTATCATGGCTTAGCAATCAGCCCCAGCATTTT.

The chain is built from TRBV20-1 and TRBJ2-7, with 14 bases identical to TRBD2. The CDR3 extends over 13 amino acids. In germline, CDR1 is DFQATT, CDR2 SNEGSKA (reference sequence). The V and J ends lost 6 bases and 4 bases, in that order; junction bases with no gene match: 2. The CDR3 protein is CSARTSGRYEQYF. The CDR3 DNA follows: TGCAGTGCCAGGACTAGCGGGAGGTACGAGCAGTACTTC.

This clonotype was detected many times. The chain employs TRBV4-2 and TRBJ1-2; D gene unclear. This CDR3 spans 16 amino acids. Per the germline V gene, CDR1 is LGHNA and CDR2 is YNFKEQ. V was shortened by 0 bases and J by 2 bases, with 13 bases between the two germline ends. Here the CDR3 DNA reads TGTGCCAGCAGCCAAGACCGCAGAGCACTGAACTATGGCTACACCTTC. Translated: CASSQDRRALNYGYTF.

This rearrangement joins TRBV19 to TRBJ2-1; 9 bases are a match to TRBD2. The CDR3 contains 17 residues. The germline V gene has CDR1 LNHDA and CDR2 SQIVND (reference sequence). The ends lost 7 bases at V and 1 base at J; junction bases unmatched: 11. Here the CDR3 DNA reads TGTGCCAGTAACTCTAGGCGGGGGGGCAAATCCTACAATGAGCAGTTCTTC. Translating gives CASNSRRGGKSYNEQFF.

Comments on this clonotype: The junction differs from germline at one of its ends, possibly a read error. The chain joins TRBV9 to TRBJ2-1; D ambiguous. The CDR3 length is 14 residues. CDR1 is SGDLS and CDR2 is YYNGEE in the germline V gene. The CDR3 sequence: CASSVAMGYNEQFF. The CDR3 DNA sequence: TGCGCCAGCAGCGTAGCCATGGGCTACAATGAGCAGTTCTTC.

The chain employs TRBV13 and TRBJ2-2; 10 bases map to TRBD2. The CDR3 consists of 15 residues. With 5 bases clipped from V and 7 bases from J, the junction kept 7 bases outside the gene matches. Looked up from germline, CDR1 is PRHDT and CDR2 is FYEKMQ (reference sequence). The CDR3 nucleotides read TGTGCCAGCAGCCGAGCGGGAGGGCCGAACGGGGAGCTGTTTTTT. It yields the protein CASSRAGGPNGELFF. The variable domain in full, completed from reference TRBV13 and TRBJ2-2, reads AAGVIQSPRHLIKEKRETATLKCYPIPRHDTVYWYQQGPGQDPQFLISFYEKMQSDKGSIPDRFSAQQFSDYHSELNMSSLELGDSALYFCASSRAGGPNGELFFGEGSRLTVL.

About this clonotype: Possible read error: a much larger clone is one base away. The chain employs TRBV28 and TRBJ2-7; no definite D call. The germline V gene has CDR1 MDHEN and CDR2 SYDVKM. Trimming pared 5 bases from V and 2 bases from J, leaving 7 bases between. The CDR3 sequence is 12 residues long. Here the CDR3 DNA reads TGTGCCAGCAGTACCTTCACCTACGAGCAGTACTTC. Amino acid sequence: CASSTFTYEQYF.

V is TRBV5-6 and J is TRBJ2-1; 13 nucleotides line up with TRBD2. Unmatched junction bases numbered 5, after V lost 3 bases and J lost 2 bases. CDR1 and CDR2 (germline): SGHDT, YYEEEE. The length of the CDR3 is 17 residues. The CDR3 DNA reads as TGTGCCAGCAGCTCCACTAGCGGGGGGGCCGCCTACAATGAGCAGTTCTTC. This translates into CASSSTSGGAAYNEQFF.

This clonotype was counted many times. The J gene is TRBJ2-7, the V gene TRBV6-5; no clear D gene. V was pared by 0 bases and J by 7 bases, with 13 bases between. Germline V gene data show CDR1 as MNHEY and CDR2 as SVGAGI. The CDR3 extends over 14 amino acids. The CDR3 sequence is CASSYSYRTQEQYF. For the CDR3, the DNA is TGTGCCAGCAGTTACTCGTACCGGACGCAAGAGCAGTACTTC.

This clonotype was picked up a small number of times. CDR3 loop: CSAYKGQVYGYTF. CDR3 DNA sequence: TGCAGTGCTTATAAGGGACAGGTCTATGGCTACACCTTC. This rearrangement joins TRBV20-1 to TRBJ1-2, with TRBD1 matching 8 bases. Germline CDR1 is DFQATT and CDR2 is SNEGSKA (reference sequence). Trimming took 5 bases from V and 4 from J; bases not matched to a gene: 6. The CDR3 covers 13 residues.

In this sample, this clonotype turned up many times. The gene calls are TRBV5-1 and TRBJ2-7; 7 nucleotides agree with TRBD1. V lost 2 bases to trimming and J lost 3 bases; unmatched junction nucleotides: 8. The CDR3 has 15 residues. Germline loops: CDR1 SGHRS, CDR2 YFSETQ. As DNA, the CDR3 is TGCGCCAGCAGCTTAGCGGCAGGGGGATACTACGAGCAGTACTTC. This sequence encodes CASSLAAGGYYEQYF.

There are a few counts of this clonotype. The chain joins TRBV29-1 to TRBJ2-3; D possibly corresponds to TRBD2 (5 bases). Per the germline V gene, CDR1 is SQVTM and CDR2 is ANQGSEA. Trimming removed 6 bases from V and 6 bases from J, with 16 bases in between. This CDR3 is 13 amino acids long. The CDR3 DNA follows: TGCAGCGTCGCGAACGGAGGTGGGGATACGCAGTATTTT. This sequence encodes CSVANGGGDTQYF.

This clonotype was counted only a few times. The chain recombines TRBV9 with TRBJ2-7; weak D call: TRBD1 (7 bases). CDR3 size: 12 residues. V lost 1 base, J lost 6 bases, and 8 bases lay in between. From germline, CDR1 is SGDLS and CDR2 YYNGEE. CDR3 coding DNA: TGTGCCAGCAGCGTACAGGGGGGCGAGCAGTACTTC. This sequence encodes CASSVQGGEQYF.

The chain couples TRBV4-1 to TRBJ1-5; tentatively, D is TRBD1 (5 bases). In germline, CDR1 is MGHRA, CDR2 YSYEKL. The CDR3 is 14 amino acids. Trimming took off 1 base at V and 4 bases at J, with 8 bases between the two ends. The CDR3 DNA is TGCGCCAGCAGCCAAGGGTCAGGGAATCAGCCCCAGCATTTT. Translated: CASSQGSGNQPQHF.

The chain employs TRBV4-3 and TRBJ2-5; 9 bases align to TRBD2. With 0 bases clipped from V and 4 bases from J, the junction kept 6 bases outside the gene matches. Germline V gene data show CDR1 as LGHNA and CDR2 as YSLEER. This CDR3 is built from 16 residues. CDR3 loop: CASSQDSREGPETQYF. The CDR3 DNA follows: TGCGCCAGCAGCCAAGATTCGCGGGAGGGCCCAGAGACCCAGTACTTC.

This clonotype was counted ten times or more. The chain couples TRBV7-2 to TRBJ2-3, with 8 bases lining up with TRBD2. The CDR3 extends over 16 amino acids. Germline loops: CDR1 SGHTA, CDR2 FQGNSA. V trimming: 5 bases; J trimming: 9 bases; junction bases outside the gene matches: 16. CDR3 nucleotide sequence: TGTGCCAGCAGCGCGCCCCTTCTTTATAGCGGGACGACGCAGTATTTT. Residues: CASSAPLLYSGTTQYF.